This T cell receptor (beta chain) was sequenced during a study of T-cell reconstitution after alpha-beta-depleted transplantation in children. This clonotype occurred a few times. This CDR3 has 17 residues. Trimming removed 1 base from V and 0 bases from J; junction bases left unmatched: 5. CDR1 LGHNA and CDR2 YSLEER come from the germline V gene. The TCRbeta library was prepared with unique molecular identifiers. TCRdb processed the PCR reads anew with MiXCR; each CDR3 protein has one entry. This table has 300,000 to 400,000 distinct CDR3 sequences, roughly 13% appearing once. The clonotype comes from a human donor who donated a stem cell graft to a child with Fanconi anemia. The sequenced sample was PBMCs, obtained from the stem cell graft. J is TRBJ2-1 and V is TRBV4-3, with 8 nucleotides matching TRBD1. The CDR3 spells CASSQVETGGSYNEQFF. DNA for the CDR3: TGCGCCAGCAGCCAAGTCGAAACAGGGGGCTCCTACAATGAGCAGTTCTTC.